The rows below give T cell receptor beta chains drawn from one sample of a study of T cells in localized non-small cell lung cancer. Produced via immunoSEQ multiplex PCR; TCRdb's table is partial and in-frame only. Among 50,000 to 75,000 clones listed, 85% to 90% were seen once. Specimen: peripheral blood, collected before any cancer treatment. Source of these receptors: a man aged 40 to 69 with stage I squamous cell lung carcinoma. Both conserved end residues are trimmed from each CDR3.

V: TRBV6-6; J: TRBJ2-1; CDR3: ASRNLAEGSYNEQF
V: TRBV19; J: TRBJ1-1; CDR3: ASRIMGAVTEAF
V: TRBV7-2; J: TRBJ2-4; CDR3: ASSFQGTLAKNIQY
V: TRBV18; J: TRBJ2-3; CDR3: ASSPTPSEETDTQY
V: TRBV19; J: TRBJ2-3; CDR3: ASSLQGRVGAQY
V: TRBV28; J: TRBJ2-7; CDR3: ASSLIRMEQY
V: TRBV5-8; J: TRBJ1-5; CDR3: ASSRGQGADQPQH
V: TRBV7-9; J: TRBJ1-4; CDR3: ASSLAGQGNEKLF
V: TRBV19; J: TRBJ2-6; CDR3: ASRPRSGANVLT
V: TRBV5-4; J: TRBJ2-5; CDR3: ASSQFLGAQETQY
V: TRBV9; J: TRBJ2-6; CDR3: ASSKPGQGFPGANVLT
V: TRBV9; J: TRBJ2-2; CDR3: ASSVELAANTGELF
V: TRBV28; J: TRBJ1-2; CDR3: ASSSTRWSFYGYT
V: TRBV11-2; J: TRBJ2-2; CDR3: ASSQTGTPPWTGELF